This TCR beta chain appears in the sequencing data of a study of blood T cell repertoires in COVID-19. Study in general: Samples representing acute and convalescent COVID-19 were sourced from the United States, Italy and Spain. The cDNA or gDNA used as material had been derived from T cells, B-cell-depleted T cells, or PBMCs.

In the original analysis: Cell counts per sample came from amplifying reference gene primers. Produced via immunoSEQ multiplex PCR; TCRdb's table is partial and in-frame only. The DNA was the basis for D and trimming; V, J and clone size are from that table. The sample yields around 400,000 clones, roughly 86% seen once. In germline, CDR1 is SGHRS, CDR2 YFSETQ. This CDR3 contains 14 residues. Trimming took 4 bases from V and 2 from J; bases not matched to a gene: 5. Sequencing input: peripheral blood. The chain couples TRBV5-1 to TRBJ2-5, with 7 bases aligning to TRBD1. This receptor was taken from a woman aged 55-69 years with COVID-19, enrolled during active disease. DNA for the CDR3: TGCGCCAGCAGCATGACAGGGAAACAAGAGACCCAGTACTTC. Amino acid sequence: CASSMTGKQETQYF.